One T cell receptor (beta chain) is described in this entry. Its antigen is currently unknown. This record belongs to a study of T cell responses to AZD1222 COVID-19 vaccine. Study-level findings and limits: Mapped onto spike, vaccine-associated CD4 TCRs spanned it and were dominant at 160-218 and 743-854. It was only six AZD1222 recipients who were seropositive at baseline. The reported proportion of spike-specific TCRs targeting unmutated variant regions was nearly half.

Only in-frame clones appear in the TCRdb table, and some are missing; sequencing was by immunoSEQ multiplex PCR. Of approximately 180,000 clones listed, 85% to 90% are singletons. V was clipped by 0 bases and J by 5 bases; unmatched bases: 11. CDR1 and CDR2 (germline): SGDLS, YYNGEE. The CDR3 is made up of 17 amino acids. Sample: peripheral blood, taken 28 days after the second dose of the MenACWY control vaccine. The origin of this receptor is an adult who received the MenACWY meningococcal vaccine as a control. The chain uses TRBV9 and TRBJ2-5; 9 bases align to TRBD2. CDR3 amino acids: CASSVGASGTGVETQYF. Written as DNA, the CDR3 is TGTGCCAGCAGCGTAGGTGCTAGCGGGACGGGGGTGGAGACCCAGTACTTC.